The clone carrying this TCR beta chain occurred a few times. These data belong to a study of human T cells and chemical hapten exposure. Across the study: On the upper back, patch tests were applied with 0.01% DPC and read at 6 days.

The CDR3 covers 15 residues. Germline CDR1 and CDR2: MGHRA and YSYEKL. Trimming cost V 5 bases and J 2 bases, with 15 bases left between them. Time point: pre-sensitization, week 0. Treatment indicated: therapeutic diphenylcyclopropenone sensitization with weekly scalp DPC. Unseparated into fractions, whole blood served as the source from which total RNA was extracted. Each CDR3 protein is one row after TCRdb ran MiXCR on the RACE reads. Of 280,000 or so distinct CDR3 sequences listed, roughly 7.4% are singletons. This sequence originates from a man between 18 and 29 years old with alopecia areata. Some clones in this sample may be carry-over from other donors' samples. This material consisted of whole blood, taken in connection with sensitization to the hapten diphenylcyclopropenone (DPC). The rearrangement joins TRBV4-1 to TRBJ1-2; D possibly corresponds to TRBD1 (6 bases). Here the CDR3 reads CASSTQEDSNYGYTF. CDR3 nucleotide sequence: TGCGCCAGCAGCACCCAAGAGGACAGCAACTATGGCTACACCTTC.